One and the same sample provided the 24 T cell receptor beta chains below, sequenced in a study of blood T cell repertoires in COVID-19 (dated by TCRdb to the early 2020s). The library was built by means of the immunoSEQ multiplex PCR assay. TCRdb retrieved this table from immuneACCESS and kept in-frame rearrangements only. Not all clones are present; in checked studies, unresolved V genes account for under half, and no reason is known for the remainder. The sample table shows fewer than 150,000 clones, and nearly 90% are seen once. The ten largest clones take up 3.8% of the sample. The sample was peripheral blood. The receptors were sampled from a woman aged 55-70 years with COVID-19, enrolled during active disease.

This chain links TRBV19 with TRBJ1-1; 8 nucleotides line up with TRBD1. There are 14 residues in the CDR3. J gave up 6 bases and V 6 bases, and 9 bases lay outside the gene matches. Germline CDR1 reads LNHDA; CDR2 reads SQIVND (reference sequence). Here the CDR3 reads CASSPGAGGPEAFF. The CDR3 coding sequence is TGTGCCAGTAGCCCCGGGGCAGGGGGCCCTGAAGCTTTCTTT. Variable domain in full (rest from reference TRBV19 and TRBJ1-1): DGGITQSPKYLFRKEGQNVTLSCEQNLNHDAMYWYRQDPGQGLRLIYYSQIVNDFQKGDIAEGYSVSREKKESFPLTVTSAQKNPTAFYLCASSPGAGGPEAFFGQGTRLTVV.

This rearrangement joins TRBV7-2 to TRBJ1-5; D ambiguous. The CDR3 is 14 residues long. V was cut by 5 bases and J by 8 bases, with 16 bases left in between. CDR1 is SGHTA and CDR2 is FQGNSA in the germline V gene. The CDR3 DNA follows: TGTGCCAGCAGCCGCGCGGTCCCGAAGGAGCCCCAGCATTTT. This sequence encodes CASSRAVPKEPQHF.

The chain has TRBV7-6 and TRBJ2-5; 7 bases align to TRBD1. Germline CDR1 and CDR2: SGHVS and FNYEAQ. V dropped 5 bases and J dropped 5; count of bases not matched to a gene: 11. The CDR3 covers 15 residues. In nucleotides, the CDR3 is TGTGCCAGCAGCCTACAGCCGGGACAGTGGGAGACCCAGTACTTC. Protein product: CASSLQPGQWETQYF. Full variable domain (remainder filled in from reference TRBV7-6 and TRBJ2-5): GAGVSQSPRYKVTKRGQDVALRCDPISGHVSLYWYRQALGQGPEFLTYFNYEAQQDKSGLPNDRFSAERPEGSISTLTIQRTEQRDSAMYRCASSLQPGQWETQYFGPGTRLLVL.

The chain is built from TRBV2 and TRBJ2-3; possibly TRBD2 for D (6 bases). Germline loops: CDR1 SNHLY, CDR2 FYNNEI. The CDR3 totals 16 residues. V was pared by 7 bases and J by 0 bases, with 17 bases between. CDR3 bases: TGTGCCAGCAAGTTGGGCGGGGTAATTAGCACAGATACGCAGTATTTT. Encoded protein: CASKLGGVISTDTQYF.

The genes are TRBV4-2 and TRBJ2-1; D unresolved. Deletions cut 0 bases from V and 1 base from J, with 7 bases between. The CDR3 is made up of 15 amino acids. Germline loops: CDR1 LGHNA, CDR2 YNFKEQ. The CDR3 DNA reads as TGTGCCAGCAGCCAAGAGCTAACGTCCTACAATGAGCAGTTCTTC. Its protein is CASSQELTSYNEQFF.

The chain joins TRBV2 to TRBJ1-6, with D possibly matching TRBD1 (6 bases). V lost 6 bases and J 0 bases, leaving 12 bases between the germline ends. CDR1 SNHLY and CDR2 FYNNEI come from the germline V gene. The CDR3 loop spans 16 amino acids. CDR3 in DNA: TGTGCCAGCAGAATGGACAGAAGCTCCTATAATTCACCCCTCCACTTT. Protein: CASRMDRSSYNSPLHF.

This chain connects TRBV27 to TRBJ2-6, with D possibly being TRBD2 (6 bases). CDR1 is MNHEY and CDR2 is SMNVEV in the germline V gene (reference sequence). Trimming took off 2 bases at V and 1 base at J, with 6 bases between the two ends. This CDR3 region has 15 residues. The DNA of the CDR3 is TGTGCCAGCAGTTTACGGGGGTCTGGGGCCAACGTCCTGACTTTC. It translates to CASSLRGSGANVLTF.

In DNA form, the CDR3 reads TGTGCCAGCCTCCCGGTCGGGTGGGGAGGGAGCAACACTGAAGCTTTCTTT. Amino acids: CASLPVGWGGSNTEAFF. The chain has TRBV27 and TRBJ1-1; unclear D gene. This CDR3 has 17 amino acids. V gave up 8 bases and J gave up 2 bases, with 24 bases separating them. Germline CDR1 MNHEY, CDR2 SMNVEV (reference sequence).

The gene calls are TRBV27 and TRBJ1-2, with D tentatively TRBD1 (5 bases). Germline V CDR1 and CDR2: MNHEY, SMNVEV (reference sequence). This CDR3 comprises 12 residues. Trimming pared 4 bases from V and 2 bases from J, leaving 5 bases between. The CDR3 reads CASSYRNYGYTF. In DNA form, the CDR3 reads TGTGCCAGCAGTTACAGGAACTATGGCTACACCTTC.

The chain has TRBV7-2 and TRBJ1-1; 9 bases map to TRBD1. In germline, CDR1 is SGHTA, CDR2 FQGNSA. With V trimmed by 0 bases and J by 2 bases, 7 bases remained unmatched. CDR3 length: 17 amino acids. CDR3 nucleotides: TGTGCCAGCAGCTTAGCCGTGTACAGGGGGCCAAACACTGAAGCTTTCTTT. Its protein is CASSLAVYRGPNTEAFF. The variable domain in full, completed from reference TRBV7-2 and TRBJ1-1, reads GAGVSQSPSNKVTEKGKDVELRCDPISGHTALYWYRQSLGQGLEFLIYFQGNSAPDKSGLPSDRFSAERTGGSVSTLTIQRTQQEDSAVYLCASSLAVYRGPNTEAFFGQGTRLTVV.

The chain combines TRBV19 with TRBJ2-7, with 10 bases fitting TRBD1. Germline trimming cut 8 bases from V and 6 bases from J; bases unmatched to any gene: 7. This CDR3 region has 13 residues. CDR1 and CDR2 (germline): LNHDA, SQIVND (reference sequence). This CDR3 reads CASAQTGGSEQYF. The CDR3, as DNA: TGTGCCAGTGCGCAGACAGGGGGCTCCGAGCAGTACTTC.

The chain combines TRBV7-6 with TRBJ2-7, with a possible D match to TRBD1 (7 bases). V was clipped by 1 base and J by 7 bases, with 17 bases between them. CDR1 and CDR2 (germline): SGHVS, FNYEAQ. The CDR3 runs to 15 residues. CDR3 DNA: TGTGCCAGCAGCTTAGGCAGACAGGGACTGGGAGAGCAGTACTTC. This codes for CASSLGRQGLGEQYF.

The count of this clone is one. The chain joins TRBV5-4 to TRBJ1-2, with 7 positions matching TRBD1. The CDR3 runs to 13 residues. Germline CDR1 is SGHNT and CDR2 is YYREEE (reference sequence). V gave up 4 bases and J gave up 4 bases; unmatched junction bases: 4. The DNA for the CDR3 is TGTGCCAGCAGCCCGGGACAGACCTATGGCTACACCTTC. Its protein is CASSPGQTYGYTF.

This chain connects TRBV6-5 to TRBJ1-5; the D is unclear. Per the germline V gene, CDR1 is MNHEY and CDR2 is SVGAGI. V lost 8 bases and J 1 base, leaving 9 bases between the germline ends. The length of the CDR3 is 13 residues. CDR3 sequence reads: CASQFHSNQPQHF. The CDR3 DNA is TGTGCCAGCCAGTTTCACAGCAATCAGCCCCAGCATTTT.

The V gene is TRBV19, the J gene TRBJ1-2, with 7 bases aligning to TRBD1. Germline V gene lookup returns CDR1 LNHDA and CDR2 SQIVND (reference sequence). The CDR3 sequence is 12 residues long. J lost 2 bases, V lost 10 bases, and 4 bases had no gene match. Here the CDR3 reads CATQQGNYGYTF. CDR3 nucleotide sequence: TGTGCCACCCAACAGGGGAACTATGGCTACACCTTC.

The chain links TRBV20-1 to TRBJ2-7; a weak D match, TRBD2 (7 bases). Germline-derived CDR1 and CDR2 are DFQATT and SNEGSKA (reference sequence). The V end lost 3 bases, the J end lost 5 bases, and 20 bases lay between the germline ends. The CDR3 runs to 15 residues. As DNA, the CDR3 is TGCAGTGCTAGTGAGGGGGGGAGAGGCTTACACGAGCAGTACTTC. Translating gives CSASEGGRGLHEQYF.

The CDR3 is CASSYSGGLGYF. In DNA, the CDR3 is TGTGCCAGCAGTTACTCCGGGGGGCTCGGGTACTTC. This sequence joins TRBV6-2 or TRBV6-3 and TRBJ2-4; TRBD2 is a possible D gene (7 bases). Trimming shortened V by 0 bases and J by 15 bases, and 12 bases separated the two germline ends. CDR1 and CDR2 from the germline V gene are MNHEY and SVGEGT. The CDR3 sequence is 12 residues long.

The chain has TRBV9 and TRBJ2-2; TRBD1 might be the D (8 bases). The V and J ends lost 7 bases and 7 bases respectively, with 20 bases between them. Germline CDR1 SGDLS, CDR2 YYNGEE. The CDR3 consists of 15 residues. Written as DNA, the CDR3 is TGTGCCAGCCGGGCCACAGGGGGGGTGATCGGGGAGCTGTTTTTT. The encoded protein is CASRATGGVIGELFF.

The chain joins TRBV3-1 (or the pseudogene TRBV3-2) to TRBJ1-6; D unclear. The V end lost 4 bases, the J end lost 9 bases, and 16 bases lay between the germline ends. Germline CDR1 and CDR2: LGHDT and YNNKEL (reference sequence). The CDR3 extends over 15 amino acids. The CDR3 here is CASSRERRNISPLHF. CDR3 coding DNA: TGTGCCAGCAGCCGGGAGAGACGTAACATTTCACCCCTCCACTTT.

The chain has TRBV7-9 and TRBJ2-7, with TRBD2 as a possible D gene (6 bases). Per germline, CDR1 SEHNR and CDR2 FQNEAQ (reference sequence). The CDR3 is made up of 15 amino acids. V lost 6 bases and J lost 3, with 18 bases in between. The CDR3 DNA reads TGTGCCAGCAGTTACCCCGGGACTGGGTTCTACGAGCAGTACTTC. It is translated as CASSYPGTGFYEQYF.

The chain is built from TRBV9 and TRBJ1-1, with TRBD1 matching 9 bases. Germline V gene lookup returns CDR1 SGDLS and CDR2 YYNGEE. V lost 3 bases, J lost 8 bases, and 5 bases stayed unmatched. This CDR3 has 13 amino acids. CDR3 residues: CASSAGTGKEAFF. Here the CDR3 DNA reads TGTGCCAGCAGCGCAGGGACAGGGAAAGAAGCTTTCTTT. The full variable domain, with the rest looked up from reference TRBV9 and TRBJ1-1, is DSGVTQTPKHLITATGQRVTLRCSPRSGDLSVYWYQQSLDQGLQFLIQYYNGEERAKGNILERFSAQQFPDLHSELNLSSLELGDSALYFCASSAGTGKEAFFGQGTRLTVV.

The chain is built from TRBV30 and TRBJ2-2, with D perhaps TRBD2 (5 bases). CDR3 length: 13 amino acids. The germline gives CDR1 GTSNPN, CDR2 SVGIG (reference sequence). Deletions cut 0 bases from V and 6 bases from J, with 8 bases between. The CDR3 spells CAWSVGGPGELFF. CDR3 bases: TGTGCCTGGAGTGTCGGAGGTCCCGGGGAGCTGTTTTTT.

The V call is TRBV2, the J call TRBJ1-2; the match to TRBD1 covers 8 bases. V lost 6 bases and J lost 3; bases outside the gene matches: 9. The CDR3 runs 15 residues. Per the germline V gene, CDR1 is SNHLY and CDR2 is FYNNEI. CDR3 region: CASRVVQGAYYGYTF. The CDR3 bases are TGTGCCAGCAGGGTTGTGCAGGGGGCGTACTATGGCTACACCTTC.

V gene TRBV2 combines with J gene TRBJ2-5, with D perhaps matching TRBD1 (6 bases). Germline V gene sequence: CDR1 SNHLY, CDR2 FYNNEI. The V end lost 8 bases, the J end lost 4 bases, and 17 bases lay between the germline ends. This CDR3 is 14 amino acids long. CDR3 nucleotide sequence: TGTGCCAGCGTATTCAGGGGTCGGATAGAGACCCAGTACTTC. The encoded protein is CASVFRGRIETQYF.